This T cell receptor (beta chain) originates from a study of T cell responses to AZD1222 COVID-19 vaccine listed by TCRdb under 2021. Context from the whole study: AZD1222 recipients given second doses at about 4 weeks or at about 12 weeks were pooled, since spike-specific TCR depth and breadth were not found to differ between the two schedules. Trial participants were enrolled into age subgroups of 18-55, 56-69 and 70-plus years, which contained about 150, 28 and 57 TCR-sequenced participants, respectively. TCR sequencing was performed for roughly 250 trial participants, of whom some 200 were given two doses of AZD1222 and some 25 were given two doses of MenACWY control vaccine.

The CDR3 holds 19 amino acids from the cysteine to the phenylalanine. CDR3 DNA is the only sequence kept; it has 57 bases, read in frame from the first base. In the germline V gene, CDR1 corresponds to SNHLY and CDR2 to FYNNEI. V is pruned by 6 bases and J by 0 bases, leaving 13 bases of the junction without a gene match. This clone was counted a single time. Its antigen has not been determined. No quality values exist for individual bases; no much larger clone is one base distant. The CDR3 regions of human TCRbeta chains were analyzed by immunosequencing. Turning to the authors' computational methods: Repertoire TCRs were checked for matches against a reference library of SARS-CoV-2-specific TCRs that had been generated using the MIRA antigen-specificity platform. Breadth meant the fraction of unique TCRs that were SARS-CoV-2-associated, whereas depth meant the fraction of total T cells that were SARS-CoV-2-associated. Using the MIRA data, each spike-specific TCR was assigned both to the spike region to which the TCR was reactive and to a CD4 or CD8 class. Log10-transformed breadth and depth values were compared by one-way ANOVA with Sidak's multiple comparisons tests. This immuneACCESS table, as held by TCRdb, lists in-frame sequences with V and J called but not all clones. Of the missing ones, under half trace to an unresolved V gene in checked studies; the others have no known cause. V and J calls and clone size are copied from that table; D and trimming were computed from the DNA. A total of some 150,000 clones appear in this sample, 90% of them only once. The ten top clones hold over 1.5% of the sample.

Summary of the overall study and its limitations: After two AZD1222 doses, both the breadth and the depth of spike-specific TCRs were significantly higher than at day 0 and than in MenACWY recipients. No day 14 peak-response samples were available, so repertoires were characterized only after the peak T cell response. Participants were mostly white British and included more females than males, and it was suggested by the authors that clonal diversity may have been underestimated. Conclusions about previously exposed vaccinees are limited because only a handful of AZD1222 recipients were SARS-CoV-2 seropositive at baseline. In the small 56-69-year group, the increase in depth fell short of significance, most likely because of low power. The whole spike protein was spanned by vaccine-associated CD4 TCRs, and dominant responses were seen in regions 160-218 and 743-854. Reportedly, close to half of the unique spike-specific TCRs recognized epitopes lying outside the regions that are mutated in the B.1.351 and B.1.1.7 variants.

The sample's time point label is to be understood as: baseline before first vaccination. The vaccinee samples were drawn from two UK trials, COV001 and COV002, one of which was a single-blind randomized controlled phase 2/3 trial testing AZD1222 (ChAdOx1 nCoV-19) in healthy adults. For TCRbeta chain sequencing, PBMC samples were collected from trial participants at day 0 and at day 28 after the second dose. The receptor's source is an adult in good health. The sample was peripheral blood, taken on day 0 of AZD1222 vaccination. The chain couples TRBV2 to TRBJ2-1; 11 bases in the middle match TRBD2. The CDR3 protein: CASRATTSGRTSSYNEQFF. The nucleotides read TGTGCCAGCAGAGCTACAACTAGCGGGAGAACCAGCTCCTACAATGAGCAGTTCTTC.